Listed below are T cell receptor beta chains from one sample, sequenced in a study of T cell responses to AZD1222 COVID-19 vaccine. The table came from immunoSEQ multiplex PCR; TCRdb's copy has only in-frame clones and leaves some out. The sample includes 80,000 or so clones, nearly 90% of them seen just once. The input for sequencing was peripheral blood, taken on day 0 of AZD1222 vaccination. The receptors were gathered from an adult in good health. CDR3s include the opening cysteine and the closing phenylalanine or tryptophan. The D gene is left open where the match is weak. Size values are once, few and many counts, or a class for expanded clones, and some rows have none.

j_gene: TRBJ1-3; v_gene: TRBV5-8; d_gene: .; abundance: .; len: 15; CDR3nt: TGTGCCAGCAGCTTGGCTAGGGGTGGTGGAAACACCATATATTTT; CDR3aa: CASSLARGGGNTIYF
j_gene: TRBJ1-2; v_gene: TRBV23-1; d_gene: .; abundance: .; len: 15; CDR3nt: TGCGCCAGCAGTCAATCGCAGGCCCGAGACTATGGCTACACCTTC; CDR3aa: CASSQSQARDYGYTF
j_gene: TRBJ2-1; v_gene: TRBV11-3; d_gene: TRBD2; abundance: once; len: 15; CDR3nt: TGTGCCAGCAGCCCTCGACTAGCGGGGTACAATGAGCAGTTCTTC; CDR3aa: CASSPRLAGYNEQFF
j_gene: TRBJ2-3; v_gene: TRBV2; d_gene: TRBD2; abundance: .; len: 15; CDR3nt: TGTGCCAGCAGTGGTTATAGCGGGAGCACATATACGCAGTATTTT; CDR3aa: CASSGYSGSTYTQYF
j_gene: TRBJ1-3; v_gene: TRBV2; d_gene: .; abundance: .; len: 11; CDR3nt: TGTGCCAGCAGTGAAGCAAACACCATATATTTT; CDR3aa: CASSEANTIYF
j_gene: TRBJ2-7; v_gene: TRBV7-8; d_gene: .; abundance: .; len: 15; CDR3nt: TGTGCCAGCAGCTTAGATGGGCGGGACTCCTACGAGCAGTACTTC; CDR3aa: CASSLDGRDSYEQYF
j_gene: TRBJ1-1; v_gene: TRBV14; d_gene: TRBD1; abundance: .; len: 15; CDR3nt: TGTGCCAGCAGCCCCTGGACAGGGGCGAACACTGAAGCTTTCTTT; CDR3aa: CASSPWTGANTEAFF
j_gene: TRBJ2-3; v_gene: TRBV19; d_gene: TRBD1; abundance: once; len: 15; CDR3nt: TGTGCCAGTAGTATTCGAACAGGGGATACAGATACGCAGTATTTT; CDR3aa: CASSIRTGDTDTQYF
j_gene: TRBJ2-7; v_gene: TRBV5-5; d_gene: .; abundance: .; len: 15; CDR3nt: TGTGCCAGCAGCGTTTACCGGGTCCCCTCCTACGAGCAGTACTTC; CDR3aa: CASSVYRVPSYEQYF
j_gene: TRBJ1-1; v_gene: TRBV11-1; d_gene: TRBD1; abundance: .; len: 15; CDR3nt: TGTGCCAGCAGCGTACAGGGGGCGGCTTTCTCTGAAGCTTTCTTT; CDR3aa: CASSVQGAAFSEAFF
j_gene: TRBJ2-1; v_gene: TRBV30; d_gene: TRBD2; abundance: few; len: 14; CDR3nt: TGTGCCTGGACGGGACTAAGCTCCTACAATGAGCAGTTCTTC; CDR3aa: CAWTGLSSYNEQFF
j_gene: TRBJ1-1; v_gene: TRBV5-6; d_gene: TRBD1; abundance: .; len: 16; CDR3nt: TGTGCCAGCAGCAAACCGGGACAGGGAGGGAACACTGAAGCTTTCTTT; CDR3aa: CASSKPGQGGNTEAFF
j_gene: TRBJ2-5; v_gene: TRBV24-1; d_gene: TRBD2; abundance: .; len: 14; CDR3nt: TGTGCCACCAGTGATACCCGGGGGGGAGAGACCCAGTACTTC; CDR3aa: CATSDTRGGETQYF
j_gene: TRBJ2-5; v_gene: TRBV6-1; d_gene: .; abundance: .; len: 16; CDR3nt: TGTGCCAGCAGTGAGGTGGCTAAGGGCTACCAAGAGACCCAGTACTTC; CDR3aa: CASSEVAKGYQETQYF
j_gene: TRBJ1-5; v_gene: TRBV19; d_gene: TRBD1; abundance: few; len: 14; CDR3nt: TGTGCCAGTAAGCCAGGGGGGTGGAATCAGCCCCAGCATTTT; CDR3aa: CASKPGGWNQPQHF
j_gene: TRBJ1-1; v_gene: TRBV29-1; d_gene: TRBD1; abundance: .; len: 13; CDR3nt: TGCAGCGTTGAAGCCCGGACAGGGTTTGAAGCTTTCTTT; CDR3aa: CSVEARTGFEAFF
j_gene: TRBJ1-2; v_gene: TRBV12-3/TRBV12-4; d_gene: TRBD1; abundance: .; len: 13; CDR3nt: TGTGCCAGCAGCGGACAGGGGTTAGATGGCTACACCTTC; CDR3aa: CASSGQGLDGYTF
j_gene: TRBJ2-5; v_gene: TRBV4-2; d_gene: .; abundance: once; len: 16; CDR3nt: TGTGCCAGCAGCCCGTGGACAGAAACCGACGGAGAGACCCAGTACTTC; CDR3aa: CASSPWTETDGETQYF
j_gene: TRBJ2-1; v_gene: TRBV6-2/TRBV6-3; d_gene: .; abundance: .; len: 18; CDR3nt: TGTGCCAGCAGTTTTGAAGGGGGTAGCGTCAGCTCCTACAATGAGCAGTTCTTC; CDR3aa: CASSFEGGSVSSYNEQFF
j_gene: TRBJ1-2; v_gene: TRBV7-9; d_gene: .; abundance: .; len: 14; CDR3nt: TGTGCCAGCAGCTTAGATACGGCGGGCAGCGGCTACACCTTC; CDR3aa: CASSLDTAGSGYTF
j_gene: TRBJ2-5; v_gene: TRBV4-2; d_gene: .; abundance: few; len: 17; CDR3nt: TGTGCCAGCAGCCAAGGAAGTGGGGTCCCTGGGCAAGAGACCCAGTACTTC; CDR3aa: CASSQGSGVPGQETQYF
j_gene: TRBJ1-1; v_gene: TRBV19; d_gene: .; abundance: .; len: 10; CDR3nt: TGTGCCAGTACCCCCTCTGAAGCTTTCTTT; CDR3aa: CASTPSEAFF
j_gene: TRBJ2-1; v_gene: TRBV27; d_gene: .; abundance: .; len: 16; CDR3nt: TGTGCCAGCCGAAACCTTAAGGGGCGCGGGTACAATGAGCAGTTCTTC; CDR3aa: CASRNLKGRGYNEQFF
j_gene: TRBJ1-3; v_gene: TRBV6-5; d_gene: TRBD1; abundance: .; len: 15; CDR3nt: TGTGCCAGCAGCCGGACAGGGGATTTTCGAAACACCATATATTTT; CDR3aa: CASSRTGDFRNTIYF
j_gene: TRBJ1-2; v_gene: TRBV5-1; d_gene: TRBD1; abundance: .; len: 15; CDR3nt: TGCGCCAGCAGCTTAGCCGGGACAGGGTACTATGGCTACACCTTC; CDR3aa: CASSLAGTGYYGYTF
j_gene: TRBJ2-2; v_gene: TRBV5-6; d_gene: TRBD1; abundance: once; len: 18; CDR3nt: TGTGCCAGCAGAGGTGGGTACCGGGACAGGGGGCACACCGGGGAGCTGTTTTTT; CDR3aa: CASRGGYRDRGHTGELFF
j_gene: TRBJ1-1; v_gene: TRBV30; d_gene: TRBD1; abundance: .; len: 11; CDR3nt: TGTGCCGCGACAGGGTACACTGAAGCTTTCTTT; CDR3aa: CAATGYTEAFF
j_gene: TRBJ1-2; v_gene: TRBV4-1; d_gene: .; abundance: once; len: 12; CDR3nt: TGCGCCAGCAGCCAAGACCAGGAGGGCTACACCTTC; CDR3aa: CASSQDQEGYTF
j_gene: TRBJ2-1; v_gene: TRBV19; d_gene: TRBD2; abundance: .; len: 17; CDR3nt: TGTGCCAGTAGTATAGCCACAGGAGCGCGGGAGATAAATGAGCAGTTCTTC; CDR3aa: CASSIATGAREINEQFF
j_gene: TRBJ2-1; v_gene: TRBV2; d_gene: TRBD1; abundance: .; len: 15; CDR3nt: TGTGCCAGCAGGACCGGGACAGGGGTCTACAATGAGCAGTTCTTC; CDR3aa: CASRTGTGVYNEQFF
j_gene: TRBJ1-5; v_gene: TRBV5-8; d_gene: .; abundance: .; len: 15; CDR3nt: TGTGCCAGCAGCGCCCCAGGGCTTCGCAATCAGCCCCAGCATTTT; CDR3aa: CASSAPGLRNQPQHF
j_gene: TRBJ1-2; v_gene: TRBV5-1; d_gene: .; abundance: .; len: 16; CDR3nt: TGCGCCAGCAGCTTGGCCGCAGAAGGAGTGTATTATGGCTACACCTTC; CDR3aa: CASSLAAEGVYYGYTF
j_gene: TRBJ2-3; v_gene: TRBV5-1; d_gene: .; abundance: .; len: 14; CDR3nt: TGCGCCAGCAGAACACAAACTTCCACAGATACGCAGTATTTT; CDR3aa: CASRTQTSTDTQYF
j_gene: TRBJ1-2; v_gene: TRBV30; d_gene: .; abundance: .; len: 12; CDR3nt: TGTGCCTGGAGTCCCGGGACAAGTGGCTACACCTTC; CDR3aa: CAWSPGTSGYTF
j_gene: TRBJ1-1; v_gene: TRBV29-1; d_gene: TRBD1; abundance: .; len: 14; CDR3nt: TGCAGCGTCGCCAAACCGCCGGGACAGACTGAAGCTTTCTTT; CDR3aa: CSVAKPPGQTEAFF
j_gene: TRBJ2-7; v_gene: TRBV11-2; d_gene: TRBD2; abundance: .; len: 16; CDR3nt: TGTGCCAGCAGCTCGGGACTAGCGGGCCCCCCGTACGAGCAGTACTTC; CDR3aa: CASSSGLAGPPYEQYF
j_gene: TRBJ1-2; v_gene: TRBV4-1; d_gene: .; abundance: .; len: 14; CDR3nt: TGCGCCAGCAGCCAAGATTGGCAGGGCTACGGCTACACCTTC; CDR3aa: CASSQDWQGYGYTF
j_gene: TRBJ2-5; v_gene: TRBV2; d_gene: TRBD2; abundance: .; len: 14; CDR3nt: TGTGCCACAAGGCCGACTAGCGGCCAAGAGACCCAGTACTTC; CDR3aa: CATRPTSGQETQYF
j_gene: TRBJ2-7; v_gene: TRBV11-2; d_gene: TRBD2; abundance: .; len: 16; CDR3nt: TGTGCCAGCAGCTCCCCCGGTAGCGGGACCGCCTACGAGCAGTACTTC; CDR3aa: CASSSPGSGTAYEQYF
j_gene: TRBJ2-3; v_gene: TRBV7-9; d_gene: .; abundance: .; len: 15; CDR3nt: TGTGCCAGCAGCCCTGGACGGGGCGGCACAGATACGCAGTATTTT; CDR3aa: CASSPGRGGTDTQYF
j_gene: TRBJ1-1; v_gene: TRBV7-8; d_gene: .; abundance: .; len: 13; CDR3nt: TGTGCCAGCAGCTTAGTACAGGGCACTGAAGCTTTCTTT; CDR3aa: CASSLVQGTEAFF